This T cell receptor beta chain was observed in a study of T-cell memory formation after mild COVID-19. Researchers used 5'RACE with constant-segment primers to make TCR alpha and TCR beta cDNA libraries that carry sample barcodes and UMIs. Via MiXCR, TCRdb re-called the 5' RACE reads, giving one row per CDR3 protein. The profile shows about 290,000 distinct CDR3 sequences, around a sixth of them singletons. Findings and caveats of the study: Of the contracting clones, CD4+ ones lay mainly in CM and EM, and CD8+ ones in EMRA. Clones that contracted from day 15 to 85 had balanced CD4/CD8; later expanders were CD4+ biased. Cross-reactive memory apparently joined, as some responding clones appeared in pre-infection memory.

At least ten counts were recorded for this clonotype. Its target is not known. The source material was PBMCs or a T cell subset sorted from them (not recorded which). The sequence came from a man aged 18 to 30 who had mild COVID-19 (a few samples of this study predate the infection). Cell type and time point are not known.

CDR3 in amino acids: CASMGGLNTEAFF. Written as DNA, the CDR3 is TGTGCCAGCATGGGGGGATTGAACACTGAAGCTTTCTTT. The gene calls are TRBV12-3 or TRBV12-4 and TRBJ1-1; a weak D match, TRBD1 (5 bases). The CDR3 runs to 13 residues. The V and J ends lost 7 bases and 0 bases respectively, with 9 bases between them.